What follows are 5 T cell receptor beta chains derived from one specimen sequenced in a study of blood T cell repertoires in COVID-19. Method: immunoSEQ multiplex PCR; TCRdb's copy keeps in-frame clones and lacks some. The table records roughly 140,000 clones, approximately 84% of them present only once. Source material: peripheral blood. The source of these receptors is an older woman with COVID-19, enrolled during active disease.

This chain's CDR3 is CASSRTGGGKLFF. The CDR3 DNA reads as TGCGCCAGCAGTCGGACAGGGGGCGGCAAACTGTTTTTT. The rearrangement uses TRBV5-1 and TRBJ1-4, with TRBD1 matching over 11 bases. The CDR3 sequence is 13 residues long. Germline assignment: CDR1 SGHRS and CDR2 YFSETQ. Unmatched junction bases numbered 5, after V lost 5 bases and J lost 11 bases. The full variable domain, in which reference TRBV5-1 and TRBJ1-4 provide the parts outside the CDR3, is KAGVTQTPRYLIKTRGQQVTLSCSPISGHRSVSWYQQTPGQGLQFLFEYFSETQRNKGNFPGRFSGRQFSNSRSEMNVSTLELGDSALYLCASSRTGGGKLFFGSGTQLSVL.

The genes are TRBV19 and TRBJ2-5; TRBD2 aligns across 9 bases. Germline CDR1 and CDR2: LNHDA and SQIVND (reference sequence). The CDR3 extends over 17 amino acids. J lost 2 bases, V lost 4 bases, and 11 bases had no gene match. The CDR3 bases are TGTGCCAGTAGTACCCGGACGAGCGGGAGGATTCAAGAGACCCAGTACTTC. Translating it yields CASSTRTSGRIQETQYF.

CDR3 in DNA: TGCGCCAGCAGTGACAAACAGGGAAAAGGGTCCCCTGAAGCTTTCTTT. Translated: CASSDKQGKGSPEAFF. The rearrangement joins TRBV10-2 to TRBJ1-1; D may be TRBD1 (6 bases). The CDR3 is made up of 16 amino acids. CDR1 is WSHSY and CDR2 is SAAADI in the germline V gene. Trimming stripped 3 bases from V and 6 bases from J, with 20 bases between.

CDR3 residues: CASSWGTGNQPQHF. Written as DNA, the CDR3 is TGTGCCAGCAGCTGGGGGACAGGGAATCAGCCCCAGCATTTT. This chain joins TRBV7-9 and TRBJ1-5; 9 nucleotides agree with TRBD1. CDR1 is SEHNR and CDR2 is FQNEAQ in the germline V gene (reference sequence). V gave up 4 bases and J gave up 4 bases; unmatched junction bases: 2. The CDR3 sequence is 14 residues long.

The chain is built from TRBV5-6 and TRBJ1-2; a possible D gene is TRBD1 (5 bases). Germline-derived CDR1 and CDR2 are SGHDT and YYEEEE. The CDR3 length is 14 residues. V shed 10 bases and J shed 4 bases, with 20 bases lying between them. CDR3 nucleotides: TGTGCCGCCCTGAGGATAGGGGATAGCTATGGCTACACCTTC. It specifies CAALRIGDSYGYTF.